This T cell receptor beta chain was observed in a study of blood T cell repertoires in COVID-19. Generated by immunoSEQ multiplex PCR, the TCRdb table keeps only in-frame clones and is missing some. The repertoire holds a few hundred thousand clones, with around 87% as singletons. V lost 5 bases, J lost 5 bases, and 7 bases stayed unmatched. Germline lookup yields CDR1 LNHNV and CDR2 YYDKDF (reference sequence). The CDR3 loop spans 15 amino acids. In its sample, this clone was seen once. Symptom resolution, clearance, or two negative PCRs marked the recovered donors of Cohort 3. This receptor was obtained from a woman aged 45 to 65 who had recovered from COVID-19. This chain links TRBV15 with TRBJ2-1, with 9 bases matching TRBD2. Specimen: PBMCs or T cells enriched from blood (not recorded which). The CDR3 nucleotides read TGTGCCACCAGCCCTACAATAGCGGGAGACAATGAGCAGTTCTTC. It is translated as CATSPTIAGDNEQFF.